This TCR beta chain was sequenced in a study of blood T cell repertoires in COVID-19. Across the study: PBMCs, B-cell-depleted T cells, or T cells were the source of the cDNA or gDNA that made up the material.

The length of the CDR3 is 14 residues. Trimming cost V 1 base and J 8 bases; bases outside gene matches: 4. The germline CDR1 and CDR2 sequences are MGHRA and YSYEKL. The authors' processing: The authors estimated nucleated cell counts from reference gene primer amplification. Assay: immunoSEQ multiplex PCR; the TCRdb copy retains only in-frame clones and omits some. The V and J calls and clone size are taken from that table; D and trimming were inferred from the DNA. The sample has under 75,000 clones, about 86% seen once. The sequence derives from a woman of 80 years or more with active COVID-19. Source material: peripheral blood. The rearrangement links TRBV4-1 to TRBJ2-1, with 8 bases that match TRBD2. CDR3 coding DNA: TGCGCCAGCAGCCAAGGGACTAGCCAACATGAGCAGTTCTTC. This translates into CASSQGTSQHEQFF.